Given below is one T cell receptor beta chain in context. As yet, its antigen is unknown. These data belong to a study of T cells expressing NK-cell markers. Study-wide background: Sorted CD3+CD56-NKG2C+, CD3+CD56+NKG2C+ and CD3+CD56+NKG2C- T cells supplied the TCR beta repertoires.

Germline V gene sequence: CDR1 SGHVS, CDR2 FQNEAQ. This CDR3 spans 20 amino acids. Notes on the study in general: Among a handful of donors, these clonotypes also ranked first in the CD3+CD56-NKG2C+ fraction.

With the 5' RACE reads reprocessed, TCRdb shows one record per CDR3 protein and no DNA. The sample table includes 90,000 to 130,000 distinct CDR3 sequences. V is TRBV7-8 and J is TRBJ2-1; TCRdb returns TRBD1, unconfirmable since there is no DNA. The receptor was derived from a woman aged 18-69 years in good health. The sequenced sample was blood T cells: a sorted CD56 or NKG2C T cell subset, CD4+ or CD8+ T cells, or bulk PBMC T cells (not recorded which). The CDR3: CASSLGTGVRGVGGGNEQFF.